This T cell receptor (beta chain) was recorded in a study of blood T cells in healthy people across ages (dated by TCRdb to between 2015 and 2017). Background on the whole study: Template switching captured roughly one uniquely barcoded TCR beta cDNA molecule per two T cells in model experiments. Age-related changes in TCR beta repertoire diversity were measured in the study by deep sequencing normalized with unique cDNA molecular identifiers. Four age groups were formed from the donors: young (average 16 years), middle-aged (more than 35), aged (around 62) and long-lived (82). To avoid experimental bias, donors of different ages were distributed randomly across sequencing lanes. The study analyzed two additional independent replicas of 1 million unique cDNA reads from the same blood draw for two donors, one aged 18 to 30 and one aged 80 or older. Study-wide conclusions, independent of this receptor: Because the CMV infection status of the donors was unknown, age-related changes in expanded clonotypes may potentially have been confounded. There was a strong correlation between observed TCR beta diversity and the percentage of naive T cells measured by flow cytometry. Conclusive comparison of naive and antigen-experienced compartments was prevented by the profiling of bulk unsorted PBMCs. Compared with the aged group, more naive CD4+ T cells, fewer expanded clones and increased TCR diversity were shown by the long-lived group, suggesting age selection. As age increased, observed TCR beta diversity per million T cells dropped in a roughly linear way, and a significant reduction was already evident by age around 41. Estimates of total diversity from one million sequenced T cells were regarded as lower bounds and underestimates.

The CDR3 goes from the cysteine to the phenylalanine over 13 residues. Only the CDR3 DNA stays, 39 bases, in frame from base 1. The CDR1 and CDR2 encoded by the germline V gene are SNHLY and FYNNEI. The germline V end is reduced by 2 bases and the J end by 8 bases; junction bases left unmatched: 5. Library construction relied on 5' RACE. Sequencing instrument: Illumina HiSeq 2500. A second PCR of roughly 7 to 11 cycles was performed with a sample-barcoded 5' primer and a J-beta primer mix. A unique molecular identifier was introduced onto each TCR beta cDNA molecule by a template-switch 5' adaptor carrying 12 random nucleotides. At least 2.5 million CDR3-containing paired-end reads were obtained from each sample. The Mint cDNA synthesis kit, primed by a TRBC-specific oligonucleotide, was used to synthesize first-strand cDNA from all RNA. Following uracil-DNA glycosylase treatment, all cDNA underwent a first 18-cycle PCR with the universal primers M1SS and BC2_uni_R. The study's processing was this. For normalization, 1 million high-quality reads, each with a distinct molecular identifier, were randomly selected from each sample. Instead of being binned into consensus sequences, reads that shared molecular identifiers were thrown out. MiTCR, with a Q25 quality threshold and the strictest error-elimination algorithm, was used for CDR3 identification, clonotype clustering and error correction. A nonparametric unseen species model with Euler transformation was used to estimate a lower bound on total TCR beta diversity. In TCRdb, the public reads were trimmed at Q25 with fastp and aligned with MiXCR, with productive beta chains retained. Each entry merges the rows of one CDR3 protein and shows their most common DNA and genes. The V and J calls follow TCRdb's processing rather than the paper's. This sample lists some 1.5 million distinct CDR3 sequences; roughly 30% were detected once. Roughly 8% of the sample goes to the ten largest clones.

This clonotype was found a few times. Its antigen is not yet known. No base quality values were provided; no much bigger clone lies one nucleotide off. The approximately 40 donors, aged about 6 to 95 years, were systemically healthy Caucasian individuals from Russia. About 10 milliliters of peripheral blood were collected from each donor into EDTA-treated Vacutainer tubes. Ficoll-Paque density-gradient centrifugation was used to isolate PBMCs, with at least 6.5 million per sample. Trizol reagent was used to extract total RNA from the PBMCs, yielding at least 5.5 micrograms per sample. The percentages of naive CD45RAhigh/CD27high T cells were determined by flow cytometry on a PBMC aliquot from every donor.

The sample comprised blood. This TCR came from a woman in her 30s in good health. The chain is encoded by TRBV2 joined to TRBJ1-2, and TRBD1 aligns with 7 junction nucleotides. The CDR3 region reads CASSETGESGYTF. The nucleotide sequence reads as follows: TGTGCCAGCAGTGAAACAGGGGAAAGCGGCTACACCTTC. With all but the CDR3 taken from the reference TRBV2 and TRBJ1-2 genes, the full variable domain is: EPEVTQTPSHQVTQMGQEVILRCVPISNHLYFYWYRQILGQKVEFLVSFYNNEISEKSEIFDDQFSVERPDGSNFTLKIRSTKLEDSAMYFCASSETGESGYTFGSGTRLTVV.